The TCR beta chain described here comes from a study of tumor and adjacent non-tumor tissue in lung cancer. A remark on this clonotype: At one boundary the junction diverges from the germline segment, which might be a read error.

Germline V gene sequence: CDR1 SGHAT, CDR2 FQNNGV. The CDR3 runs 12 residues. The template was RNA from unsorted bulk tissue. TCRbeta libraries were built with three rounds of nested PCR, modified from ARM-PCR. TCRdb analysed the multiplex PCR reads with MiXCR anew, one entry per CDR3 protein. Of 71,000 or so distinct CDR3 sequences in the sample, around 85% were seen once. Sequenced: lung tumor tissue. This TCR was sampled from a woman aged 45-60 years with non-small cell lung cancer. This chain joins TRBV11-2 and TRBJ1-2; no definite D call. In DNA, the CDR3 is TGTGCCAGCAGCTTCACAGACCATGGCTATACTTTC. Its protein is CASSFTDHGYTF.